The entry below describes one TCR beta chain. The CDR3 length is 16 residues. CDR1 PRHDT and CDR2 FYEKMQ come from the germline V gene (reference sequence). The V gene lost 7 bases and the J gene lost 3 bases, with 21 bases spanning the gap. Sequencing used immunoSEQ multiplex PCR; TCRdb keeps in-frame clones, though not all of them. Of about 19,000 clones listed, over 70% were seen once; the top ten hold more than 9.5%. The data belong to a study of OX40 agonist ivuxolimab in advanced cancers. The TCR sequence derives from an adult with an advanced solid tumor such as melanoma, head and neck, liver or kidney cancer. J is TRBJ2-5 and V is TRBV13; possibly TRBD2 for D (6 bases). The starting material was CD4+ or CD8+ T cells sorted from blood, obtained in a trial of the OX40 agonist ivuxolimab. The CDR3, as DNA: TGTGCCAGCACACGTCTTAGCGGTGCTACCGAAGAGACCCAGTACTTC. Its protein is CASTRLSGATEETQYF.